Following are 20 T cell receptor beta chains from one sample sequenced in a study of blood T cell repertoires in COVID-19. Clones were sequenced by immunoSEQ multiplex PCR, and TCRdb holds only the in-frame ones, with some missing. The sample records 250,000 to 350,000 clones, 89% being singletons. Sequencing was done on a sample of PBMCs or T cells enriched from blood (not recorded which). The receptors were sampled from a woman in her 50s who had been exposed to COVID-19.

As DNA, the CDR3 is TGTGCCAGCTTGTATTGGGCCTATGGCTACACCTTC. It codes for CASLYWAYGYTF. The V call is TRBV28, the J call TRBJ1-2; D unresolved. The germline gives CDR1 MDHEN, CDR2 SYDVKM. The CDR3 is made up of 12 amino acids. V lost 8 bases and J 4 bases, leaving 11 bases between the germline ends.

CDR3 coding DNA: TGTGCCAGCAGTATGGCACAGAATACGCAGTATTTT. It yields the protein CASSMAQNTQYF. The V call is TRBV2, the J call TRBJ2-3; the D is unclear. CDR1 is SNHLY, CDR2 FYNNEI, per germline. The CDR3 runs to 12 residues. The V and J ends lost 5 bases and 7 bases respectively, with 10 bases between them.

V usage is TRBV7-9 and J usage is TRBJ2-7; 7 positions agree with TRBD1. Germline CDR1 reads SEHNR; CDR2 reads FQNEAQ (reference sequence). The V and J ends lost 5 bases and 0 bases, in that order; junction bases with no gene match: 7. CDR3 size: 15 residues. The DNA for the CDR3 is TGTGCCAGCAGCACACAGGGGACAAGCTCCTACGAGCAGTACTTC. Translating gives CASSTQGTSSYEQYF.

This chain connects TRBV4-2 to TRBJ2-5; a possible D gene is TRBD2 (6 bases). Germline assignment: CDR1 LGHNA and CDR2 YNFKEQ. The CDR3 is 15 amino acids. The V end lost 1 base, the J end lost 1 base, and 10 bases lay between the germline ends. DNA for the CDR3: TGTGCCAGCAGCCAAGCTGCTAGCGCCCAAGAGACCCAGTACTTC. Translating gives CASSQAASAQETQYF.

The genes are TRBV27 and TRBJ1-5; D perhaps matches TRBD1 (5 bases). The CDR3 loop spans 12 amino acids. V lost 4 bases to trimming and J lost 15 bases, with 16 bases between them. The germline V gene encodes CDR1 MNHEY and CDR2 SMNVEV (reference sequence). The CDR3 sequence is CASSSTGTPSHF. Here the CDR3 DNA reads TGTGCCAGCAGTTCCACCGGGACTCCTTCGCATTTT.

This sequence joins TRBV27 and TRBJ1-5; the D is unclear. The CDR3 extends over 15 amino acids. Germline values: CDR1 MNHEY, CDR2 SMNVEV (reference sequence). V was trimmed by 2 bases and J by 3 bases, leaving 11 bases between them. CDR3 amino acids: CASSLQAVNNQPQHF. The CDR3 coding sequence is TGTGCCAGCAGTTTACAGGCAGTGAACAATCAGCCCCAGCATTTT.

In its sample, this clone was seen a few times. The chain employs TRBV10-3 and TRBJ1-3; weak D call: TRBD1 (6 bases). The CDR3 is made up of 16 amino acids. Germline values: CDR1 ENHRY, CDR2 SYGVKD. V was cut by 3 bases and J by 0 bases, with 12 bases left in between. The CDR3, as DNA: TGTGCCATCAGTGAAACAGGGACAACCTCTGGAAACACCATATATTTT. Its translation is CAISETGTTSGNTIYF.

The chain has TRBV19 and TRBJ1-1; 7 positions agree with TRBD1. This CDR3 spans 20 amino acids. Per the germline V gene, CDR1 is LNHDA and CDR2 is SQIVND (reference sequence). Trimming removed 7 bases from V and 2 bases from J; junction bases left unmatched: 25. In nucleotides, the CDR3 is TGTGCCAGTACCCGACGACAGGGAGTTTTCCCCTCGTCCGGAAACACTGAAGCTTTCTTT. Residues: CASTRRQGVFPSSGNTEAFF.

The J gene is TRBJ1-2, the V gene TRBV3-1 (or the pseudogene TRBV3-2); TRBD1 is a possible D gene (5 bases). V was trimmed by 0 bases and J by 7 bases, leaving 21 bases between them. CDR1 and CDR2 (germline): LGHDT, YNNKEL (reference sequence). The CDR3 consists of 17 residues. DNA for the CDR3: TGTGCCAGCAGCCAAGATAGTGGGAAGGGGCTGGGTGGTGGCTACACCTTC. Translation: CASSQDSGKGLGGGYTF.

This chain joins TRBV4-2 and TRBJ1-3; D gene uncertain. CDR1 LGHNA and CDR2 YNFKEQ come from the germline V gene. Trimming shortened V by 1 base and J by 0 bases, and 7 bases separated the two germline ends. This CDR3 has 15 residues. CDR3 in amino acids: CASSQGLSSGNTIYF. For the CDR3, the DNA is TGTGCCAGCAGCCAAGGTTTGAGCTCTGGAAACACCATATATTTT.

In this sample, this clone turned up a few times. This chain links TRBV19 with TRBJ1-1; the D is unclear. Trimming stripped 7 bases from V and 5 bases from J, with 11 bases between. CDR1 is LNHDA and CDR2 is SQIVND in the germline V gene (reference sequence). CDR3 length equals 12 residues. The CDR3: CASINGVTEAFF. CDR3 sequence (DNA): TGTGCCAGTATAAACGGGGTTACTGAAGCTTTCTTT.

The gene calls are TRBV13 and TRBJ1-6; 7 bases align to TRBD1. The germline gives CDR1 PRHDT, CDR2 FYEKMQ (reference sequence). V shed 6 bases, J shed 9 bases, and the junction held 8 bases outside the gene matches. The CDR3 spans 14 residues. CDR3 nucleotides: TGTGCCAGCAGTCGGGGGACAGTCTCTTCACCCCTCCACTTT. Amino acids: CASSRGTVSSPLHF.

The CDR3 nucleotides are TGTGCCAGCAGTGAAGTGTTAGGCGGTCGGGAGCAGTACTTC. Its translation: CASSEVLGGREQYF. The chain recombines TRBV6-1 with TRBJ2-7; no definite D call. The germline CDR1 and CDR2 sequences are MNHNS and SASEGT. The CDR3 is 14 amino acids. Trimming took off 1 base at V and 7 bases at J, with 14 bases between the two ends.

V is TRBV7-8 and J is TRBJ1-6, with D possibly matching TRBD1 (5 bases). Germline V lookup: CDR1 SGHVS, CDR2 FQNEAQ. Trimming cost V 3 bases and J 10 bases, with 10 bases left between them. CDR3 size: 13 residues. CDR3 residues: CASSFTGESPLHF. The CDR3 DNA is TGTGCCAGCAGCTTCACGGGGGAATCACCCCTCCACTTT.

J is TRBJ1-1 and V is TRBV30; D not certain. The CDR3 runs 12 residues. Trimming took 4 bases from V and 1 from J, leaving 7 bases between them. Germline lookup yields CDR1 GTSNPN and CDR2 SVGIG (reference sequence). CDR3 sequence reads: CAWNWANTEAFF. The CDR3 nucleotides are TGTGCCTGGAATTGGGCGAACACTGAAGCTTTCTTT.

The chain has TRBV5-4 and TRBJ1-6; D might be TRBD1 (6 bases). The V end lost 4 bases, the J end lost 6 bases, and 17 bases lay between the germline ends. Germline V gives CDR1 SGHNT, CDR2 YYREEE (reference sequence). This CDR3 spans 16 amino acids. The CDR3 bases are TGTGCCAGCAGCCCCGAGGACAGTAAACGTAATTCACCCCTCCACTTT. It translates to CASSPEDSKRNSPLHF. Combining the CDR3 with reference TRBV5-4 and TRBJ1-6 gives the whole variable domain ETGVTQSPTHLIKTRGQQVTLRCSSQSGHNTVSWYQQALGQGPQFIFQYYREEENGRGNFPPRFSGLQFPNYSSELNVNALELDDSALYLCASSPEDSKRNSPLHFGNGTRLTVT.

The table lists this clone with a count of one. The V and J genes are TRBV5-6 and TRBJ2-7; 9 bases map to TRBD1. Germline CDR1 is SGHDT and CDR2 is YYEEEE. The CDR3 loop spans 14 amino acids. With V trimmed by 5 bases and J by 3 bases, 6 bases remained unmatched. The CDR3 nucleotides are TGTGCCAGCAGTCCGGACAGGGGTTACTACGAGCAGTACTTC. Protein product: CASSPDRGYYEQYF.

The gene calls are TRBV5-5 and TRBJ2-3; 8 bases are a match to TRBD2. From germline, CDR1 is SGHKS and CDR2 YYEKEE (reference sequence). V dropped 2 bases and J dropped 1; count of bases not matched to a gene: 9. This CDR3 is built from 17 residues. The CDR3 here is CASSFGLAGGRTDTQYF. CDR3 sequence (DNA): TGTGCCAGCAGCTTCGGGCTTGCGGGGGGCCGCACAGATACGCAGTATTTT. The full variable domain, in which reference TRBV5-5 and TRBJ2-3 provide the parts outside the CDR3, is DAGVTQSPTHLIKTRGQQVTLRCSPISGHKSVSWYQQVLGQGPQFIFQYYEKEERGRGNFPDRFSARQFPNYSSELNVNALLLGDSALYLCASSFGLAGGRTDTQYFGPGTRLTVL.

V and J are TRBV19 and TRBJ1-3; unclear D gene. V was pared by 8 bases and J by 4 bases, with 15 bases between. The CDR3 is made up of 14 amino acids. Germline assignment: CDR1 LNHDA and CDR2 SQIVND (reference sequence). The CDR3 region has the DNA TGTGCCAGTCGGAGTTCTGGTCTCGGAAACACCATATATTTT. This sequence encodes CASRSSGLGNTIYF.

In this sample, this clone turned up a few times. V gene TRBV5-5 combines with J gene TRBJ1-3; D gene ambiguous. The CDR3 spans 17 residues. Germline loops: CDR1 SGHKS, CDR2 YYEKEE (reference sequence). Trimming took off 4 bases at V and 0 bases at J, with 17 bases between the two ends. The CDR3 DNA reads TGTGCCAGCAGCCCTAACATTCAGGTTATCTCTGGAAACACCATATATTTT. Protein product: CASSPNIQVISGNTIYF. The variable domain in full, with the rest retrieved from reference TRBV5-5 and TRBJ1-3, is DAGVTQSPTHLIKTRGQQVTLRCSPISGHKSVSWYQQVLGQGPQFIFQYYEKEERGRGNFPDRFSARQFPNYSSELNVNALLLGDSALYLCASSPNIQVISGNTIYFGEGSWLTVV.